A selection of T cell receptor beta chains follows, all from one sample in a study of post-analysis software for immune sequencing data. MiXCR, run by TCRdb on the PCR reads, gives a single entry per CDR3 protein. The data show fewer than 700,000 distinct CDR3 sequences, with roughly 40% seen just once and around 1.7% held by the top ten. The material sequenced was blood. The receptors here all came from a girl between 5 and 17 years old with multiple sclerosis. Both conserved end residues are part of each CDR3. A D gene is named only where the DNA matches it firmly. Rows may omit the clone size; those that give it use once, few, many or a size class.

CDR3 protein: CSARKSTQVREQYF; CDR3 DNA: TGCAGTGCTAGAAAATCCACCCAGGTCCGCGAGCAGTACTTC; D gene: -; V gene: TRBV20-1; clone size: -; J gene: TRBJ2-7
CDR3 protein: CASSVRGSPQETQYF; CDR3 DNA: TGTGCCAGCAGCGTTCGGGGCAGCCCCCAGGAGACCCAGTACTTC; D gene: -; V gene: TRBV9; clone size: -; J gene: TRBJ2-5
CDR3 protein: CASSLFGVAADTQYF; CDR3 DNA: TGTGCCAGCAGCTTGTTCGGGGTGGCGGCAGATACGCAGTATTTT; D gene: -; V gene: TRBV5-6; clone size: few; J gene: TRBJ2-3
CDR3 protein: CASSPGESYTF; CDR3 DNA: TGTGCCAGCAGCCCAGGCGAGAGCTACACCTTC; D gene: -; V gene: TRBV12-3/TRBV12-4; clone size: -; J gene: TRBJ1-2
CDR3 protein: CASSRGDSEAFF; CDR3 DNA: TGCGCCAGCAGCAGAGGGGACAGTGAAGCTTTCTTT; D gene: TRBD1; V gene: TRBV5-1; clone size: few; J gene: TRBJ1-1
CDR3 protein: CASSPGTSGGHSYEQYF; CDR3 DNA: TGTGCCAGCAGCCCCGGTACCAGCGGGGGCCACTCCTACGAGCAGTACTTC; D gene: TRBD2; V gene: TRBV6-2/TRBV6-3; clone size: -; J gene: TRBJ2-7
CDR3 protein: CASSLTGGTRGYTF; CDR3 DNA: TGTGCCAGCAGTTTAACAGGGGGGACTCGCGGCTACACCTTC; D gene: TRBD1; V gene: TRBV12-3/TRBV12-4; clone size: few; J gene: TRBJ1-2
CDR3 protein: CASSQASGGQPQHF; CDR3 DNA: TGTGCCAGCAGCCAAGCGTCAGGGGGACAGCCCCAGCATTTT; D gene: TRBD1; V gene: TRBV3-1; clone size: -; J gene: TRBJ1-5
CDR3 protein: CASLTEMNTEAFF; CDR3 DNA: TGTGCCAGCTTGACAGAGATGAACACTGAAGCTTTCTTT; D gene: -; V gene: TRBV28; clone size: few; J gene: TRBJ1-1
CDR3 protein: CASSRTGTHEQYF; CDR3 DNA: TGTGCCAGCAGTCGGACGGGAACCCACGAGCAGTACTTC; D gene: -; V gene: TRBV6-5; clone size: few; J gene: TRBJ2-7
CDR3 protein: CASSLDSGTGRGYTF; CDR3 DNA: TGTGCCAGCAGCTTAGACTCCGGGACAGGGAGAGGCTACACCTTC; D gene: TRBD1; V gene: TRBV7-6; clone size: -; J gene: TRBJ1-2
CDR3 protein: CASRDPRDSAGYTF; CDR3 DNA: TGTGCCAGCAGGGATCCCAGGGACAGCGCGGGCTACACCTTC; D gene: TRBD1; V gene: TRBV6-6; clone size: few; J gene: TRBJ1-2
CDR3 protein: CSAQQGRGNLYNEQFF; CDR3 DNA: TGCAGTGCTCAACAAGGACGCGGGAACCTATACAATGAGCAGTTCTTC; D gene: -; V gene: TRBV20-1; clone size: -; J gene: TRBJ2-1
CDR3 protein: CSVEPRGWTEAFF; CDR3 DNA: TGCAGCGTCGAACCCCGGGGATGGACTGAAGCTTTCTTT; D gene: -; V gene: TRBV29-1; clone size: -; J gene: TRBJ1-1
CDR3 protein: CASSLYERRYNEQYF; CDR3 DNA: TGTGCCAGCAGCTTATACGAGCGGAGGTACAATGAGCAGTACTTC; D gene: -; V gene: TRBV11-2; clone size: -; J gene: TRBJ2-7
CDR3 protein: CSARSQANVEQFF; CDR3 DNA: TGCAGTGCTAGATCTCAGGCTAATGTTGAGCAGTTCTTC; D gene: -; V gene: TRBV20-1; clone size: -; J gene: TRBJ2-1
CDR3 protein: CSAPRGASSYNEQFF; CDR3 DNA: TGCAGTGCCCCCCGGGGGGCGAGCTCCTACAATGAGCAGTTCTTC; D gene: -; V gene: TRBV20-1; clone size: few; J gene: TRBJ2-1